Included here is one T cell receptor (beta chain) sequence, with context. Preparation of the TCRbeta library used unique molecular identifiers. TCRdb independently ran MiXCR on the PCR reads; one entry per CDR3 protein. The sample lists some 530,000 distinct CDR3 sequences, 9.5% to 15% seen once, with around 5.6% in the top ten. CDR1 SGHVS and CDR2 FQNEAQ come from the germline V gene. V was shortened by 0 bases and J by 1 base, with 9 bases between the two germline ends. The CDR3 is 16 residues long. This entry is derived from a study of T-cell reconstitution after alpha-beta-depleted transplantation in children.

The sequencing here drew on PBMCs from the stem cell graft donor, taken from the stem cell graft. The rearrangement uses TRBV7-8 and TRBJ2-2; D is unresolved. The sequence was obtained from a human donor who donated a stem cell graft to a child with combined immunodeficiency. CDR3 amino acids: CASSLARSLNTGELFF. The CDR3 DNA is TGTGCCAGCAGCTTAGCGCGATCTCTGAACACCGGGGAGCTGTTTTTT.